The source of this T cell receptor beta chain is a study of graft-versus-host responses after intestinal transplantation. As for the study in general: Isolated intestinal, liver-intestinal, or multivisceral transplants were what recipients had. Every recipient had anti-thymocyte globulin induction and roughly three years of tacrolimus plus steroids.

In the case of this clone: Its antigen is undetermined.

The germline V gene encodes CDR1 ENHRY and CDR2 SYGVKD. CDR3 length equals 13 residues. V lost 6 bases and J lost 1, with 6 bases in between. Sequencing was performed with immunoSEQ multiplex PCR; in TCRdb, only in-frame clones are kept and a portion is missing. The sample records about 93,000 clones, over 85% being singletons. Points from the study as a whole: GvH clones were found in recipient marrow; some appeared first in ileum or blood. Early post-transplant HvG declines were associated with peak circulating GvH clone levels.

Sequences were derived from unstimulated CD8+ T cells sorted from spleen or lymph node cells, sampled before intestinal transplant. The chain has TRBV10-3 and TRBJ2-2, with D possibly being TRBD1 (5 bases). This TCR was recovered from a human donor who received an intestinal transplant. The DNA for the CDR3 is TGTGCCATCAGGACAGAGAACACCGGGGAGCTGTTTTTT. This encodes CAIRTENTGELFF.